These 18 T cell receptor beta chains came from one sample sequenced in a study of T cell responses to AZD1222 COVID-19 vaccine. Sequenced by immunoSEQ multiplex PCR; TCRdb stores in-frame clones only, minus some. The sample shows 150,000 or so clones, about 91% of them seen only once. The material sequenced was peripheral blood, taken 28 days after the second AZD1222 dose. The source is an adult who received the AZD1222 COVID-19 vaccine.

This rearrangement joins TRBV4-2 to TRBJ1-5; possibly TRBD1 for D (6 bases). V lost 0 bases and J 4 bases, leaving 25 bases between the germline ends. Germline V gene sequence: CDR1 LGHNA, CDR2 YNFKEQ. The CDR3 sequence is 20 residues long. The CDR3 protein is CASSQDLISRLGGNNQPQHF. CDR3 nucleotides: TGTGCCAGCAGCCAAGATTTGATTTCGCGGTTAGGGGGGAATAATCAGCCCCAGCATTTT.

In DNA, the CDR3 is TGCAGCGGGACCAGACAGCACAATGAGCAGTTCTTC. Its protein is CSGTRQHNEQFF. The chain is built from TRBV29-1 and TRBJ2-1; D possibly corresponds to TRBD1 (5 bases). The CDR3 sequence is 12 residues long. Germline V gene lookup returns CDR1 SQVTM and CDR2 ANQGSEA. Trimming shortened V by 7 bases and J by 5 bases, and 12 bases separated the two germline ends.

This clone came up a few times. This sample includes further DNA sequences coding for the same CDR3. The chain couples TRBV4-3 to TRBJ2-6; 8 nucleotides match TRBD2. The CDR3 spans 16 residues. The ends lost 0 bases at V and 3 bases at J; junction bases unmatched: 1. Per the germline V gene, CDR1 is LGHNA and CDR2 is YSLEER. The CDR3 here is CASSQDGTSGANVLTF. CDR3 sequence (DNA): TGCGCCAGCAGCCAAGATGGGACTAGTGGGGCCAACGTCCTGACTTTC.

As DNA, the CDR3 is TGCAGTGCTGAGGCCGGATACGAGCAGTACTTC. Translated, it gives CSAEAGYEQYF. The rearrangement uses TRBV20-1 and TRBJ2-7; D not resolved. Germline V lookup: CDR1 DFQATT, CDR2 SNEGSKA (reference sequence). CDR3 length: 11 amino acids. The germline V and J ends were trimmed by 5 bases and 4 bases, with 9 bases remaining between them.

The chain combines TRBV4-1 with TRBJ1-2; no clear D. This CDR3 comprises 15 residues. V lost 4 bases and J lost 1, with 13 bases in between. CDR1 is MGHRA, CDR2 YSYEKL, per germline. The CDR3 DNA sequence: TGCGCCAGCAGCCCACCACTCAGGATTAACTATGGCTACACCTTC. Its protein product is CASSPPLRINYGYTF.

V usage is TRBV7-2 and J usage is TRBJ1-1; possible D gene TRBD1, 5 bases. CDR3 length equals 14 residues. Germline values: CDR1 SGHTA, CDR2 FQGNSA. The V end was cut by 5 bases, the J end by 0 bases, with 10 bases between. The CDR3 loop is CASSVGPMNTEAFF. CDR3 nucleotide sequence: TGTGCCAGCAGCGTGGGACCCATGAACACTGAAGCTTTCTTT. Combining the CDR3 with reference TRBV7-2 and TRBJ1-1 gives the whole variable domain GAGVSQSPSNKVTEKGKDVELRCDPISGHTALYWYRQSLGQGLEFLIYFQGNSAPDKSGLPSDRFSAERTGGSVSTLTIQRTQQEDSAVYLCASSVGPMNTEAFFGQGTRLTVV.

The chain combines TRBV5-1 with TRBJ2-1, with D uncertain. Germline loops: CDR1 SGHRS, CDR2 YFSETQ. Deletions cut 5 bases from V and 1 base from J, with 13 bases between. The CDR3 has 15 amino acids. The CDR3 region has the DNA TGCGCCAGCAGGCTAACTACCCCATCCTACAATGAGCAGTTCTTC. It translates to CASRLTTPSYNEQFF.

The J gene is TRBJ1-5, the V gene TRBV2, with 9 bases identical to TRBD1. From germline, CDR1 is SNHLY and CDR2 FYNNEI. The CDR3 totals 13 residues. The J segment lost 6 bases and the V segment lost 6 bases, leaving 3 bases of the junction unmatched. The CDR3 DNA reads as TGTGCCAGCAGGCGACAGGGGGGTCAGCCCCAGCATTTT. Protein: CASRRQGGQPQHF.

The rearrangement uses TRBV19 and TRBJ2-6, with 9 nucleotides matching TRBD1. V shed 6 bases and J 0 bases; nucleotides not matched to a gene: 3. The germline V gene has CDR1 LNHDA and CDR2 SQIVND (reference sequence). The CDR3 runs to 16 residues. CDR3 amino acids: CASRGTGSSGANVLTF. For the CDR3, the DNA is TGTGCCAGTAGGGGGACAGGGAGCTCTGGGGCCAACGTCCTGACTTTC.

The chain is built from TRBV28 and TRBJ2-7, with TRBD1 as a possible D gene (5 bases). The germline CDR1 and CDR2 sequences are MDHEN and SYDVKM. The CDR3 covers 16 residues. V was trimmed by 5 bases and J by 3 bases, leaving 20 bases between them. Written as DNA, the CDR3 is TGTGCCAGCAGTCTGACAAGGACACATAGCTTCTACGAGCAGTACTTC. Protein product: CASSLTRTHSFYEQYF.

The gene calls are TRBV28 and TRBJ1-6; no clear D. Per the germline V gene, CDR1 is MDHEN and CDR2 is SYDVKM. V lost 2 bases to trimming and J lost 6 bases, with 14 bases between them. The CDR3 runs 16 residues. CDR3 sequence: CASSLGGFQVNSPLHF. In nucleotides, the CDR3 is TGTGCCAGCAGTTTAGGAGGGTTCCAGGTTAATTCACCCCTCCACTTT.

This clone was seen only once. The chain uses TRBV25-1 and TRBJ1-1, with D perhaps matching TRBD1 (5 bases). The V and J ends lost 4 bases and 5 bases respectively, with 11 bases between them. Germline CDR1 and CDR2: MGHDK and SYGVNS. This CDR3 has 13 amino acids. The CDR3 spells CASSGVRGTEAFF. DNA of the CDR3: TGTGCCAGCAGTGGGGTTCGGGGGACTGAAGCTTTCTTT.

This clone was seen only a few times. The chain links TRBV11-2 to TRBJ2-1, with D perhaps matching TRBD1 or TRBD2 (5 bases each). Per the germline V gene, CDR1 is SGHAT and CDR2 is FQNNGV. The CDR3 contains 16 residues. The germline V and J ends were trimmed by 1 base and 1 base, with 11 bases remaining between them. CDR3 coding DNA: TGTGCCAGCAGCTTAGGGGTCAGGGAGTCCTACAATGAGCAGTTCTTC. This codes for CASSLGVRESYNEQFF. The full variable domain, its missing parts supplied by reference TRBV11-2 and TRBJ2-1, is EAGVAQSPRYKIIEKRQSVAFWCNPISGHATLYWYQQILGQGPKLLIQFQNNGVVDDSQLPKDRFSAERLKGVDSTLKIQPAKLEDSAVYLCASSLGVRESYNEQFFGPGTRLTVL.

The rearrangement joins TRBV4-1 to TRBJ1-2, with 9 nucleotides matching TRBD1. This CDR3 is built from 17 residues. CDR1 and CDR2 (germline): MGHRA, YSYEKL. V shed 3 bases and J 1 base; nucleotides not matched to a gene: 9. The CDR3 sequence is CASSQVTAGQGNYGYTF. CDR3 nucleotides: TGCGCCAGCAGCCAGGTAACCGCGGGACAGGGTAACTATGGCTACACCTTC.

Details on this clone: The same CDR3 can be traced to other DNA sequences in this sample. The chain uses TRBV18 and TRBJ2-5; no reliable D call. The CDR3 contains 13 residues. Germline loops: CDR1 KGHSH, CDR2 LQKENI. V dropped 2 bases and J dropped 2 bases, with 6 bases sitting between them. This CDR3 reads CASSPGAQETQYF. The DNA for the CDR3 is TGTGCCAGCTCACCAGGAGCGCAAGAGACCCAGTACTTC. Together with reference TRBV18 and TRBJ2-5, the CDR3 gives the full variable domain: NAGVMQNPRHLVRRRGQEARLRCSPMKGHSHVYWYRQLPEEGLKFMVYLQKENIIDESGMPKERFSAEFPKEGPSILRIQQVVRGDSAAYFCASSPGAQETQYFGPGTRLLVL.

The chain has TRBV4-1 and TRBJ2-2; 7 bases fit TRBD2. The CDR3 has 16 amino acids. Germline lookup yields CDR1 MGHRA and CDR2 YSYEKL. Unmatched junction bases numbered 6, after V lost 5 bases and J lost 0 bases. This chain's CDR3 is CASSARLATNTGELFF. The CDR3 DNA is TGCGCCAGCAGCGCCCGACTAGCCACGAACACCGGGGAGCTGTTTTTT.

The chain employs TRBV3-1 (or the pseudogene TRBV3-2) and TRBJ2-3; 11 bases fit TRBD1. After removal of 5 bases from V and 4 bases from J, the junction contained 11 bases not matched to a gene. Germline V CDR1 and CDR2: LGHDT, YNNKEL (reference sequence). The CDR3 runs 17 residues. The CDR3 coding sequence is TGTGCCAGCAGCGGCACTCCGGGACAGGGGGATCCAGATACGCAGTATTTT. Protein sequence: CASSGTPGQGDPDTQYF.

For the CDR3, the DNA is TGTGCCAGCAGTACGTTCGCAGGGGTAGGTGAGCAGTTCTTC. It yields the protein CASSTFAGVGEQFF. The V and J genes are TRBV7-9 and TRBJ2-1; the D gene is possibly TRBD1 (6 bases). CDR1 and CDR2 (germline): SEHNR, FQNEAQ (reference sequence). V lost 6 bases to trimming and J lost 9 bases, with 18 bases between them. The CDR3 is 14 residues long.